This TCR beta chain was recovered during a study of T cells after yellow fever vaccination (dated 2019 in TCRdb). Regarding the complete study: The SMART-Seq v4 Ultra Low Input RNA kit was used to prepare libraries from fractions with low cell numbers. To track T-cell clones before and after primary and booster YFV17D yellow fever vaccination, bulk TCR alpha and beta repertoires were sequenced longitudinally. The cohort comprised two healthy male donors, one aged 18 to 30 and one aged 30 to 40 years. Blood was drawn at multiple timepoints before and after primary and secondary immunization, with bulk PBMC replicates and cell subsets isolated.

What the study reported, not specific to this receptor: Most clones expanded after primary vaccination (about 95% of CD4 and approximately 90% of CD8) were re-detected after the booster, suggesting that broad memory maintenance occurred. FACS-sorted repertoires could contain abundant contaminating clonotypes from the bulk population, so computational filtering was required. Compared with the primary T-cell response, the secondary T-cell response was faster but weaker, reaching its peak on day 5 rather than on day 15. Only two donors were included in the study, so the extent to which the findings can be generalized is limited. A small fraction of clonotypes showed up in both the CD4 and CD8 compartments, probably as a result of convergent recombination.

In light of the paper, this sample's treatment or condition label describes: live attenuated yellow fever vaccine strain. PBMCs were isolated from peripheral blood using a standard Ficoll-Paque protocol. Dynabeads CD4 and CD8 positive selection kits were used to isolate the CD4 and CD8 T-cell fractions. TriZol was used to extract RNA from bulk PBMCs, CD4 and CD8 fractions, and dextramer-positive and dextramer-negative fractions. This clonotype has ten or more counts. Its antigen remains unidentified. No base quality values were provided; no much bigger clone lies one nucleotide off. V loses 3 bases at its end and J loses 1 base; junction bases beyond the gene matches: 4. Per the germline V gene, ENHRY is the CDR1 and SYGVKD is the CDR2. The CDR3, cysteine through phenylalanine, is 16 amino acids long. Only CDR3 DNA is held: 48 bases, read in frame from base 1. Sequencing took place on an Illumina NovaSeq 6000. Synthesis of TCR cDNA relied on 5'RACE template switching, a step that introduced a universal primer site along with unique molecular identifiers. cDNA synthesis was primed from both the TCR alpha and TCR beta constant segments. Library amplification involved two PCR steps, and the second step added sample barcodes and sequencing adapters. Sequencing of the libraries was done on either Illumina HiSeq 2500 (2x100 bp) or NovaSeq (2x150 bp). On the authors' methods: MIGEC handled demultiplexing of reads and collapsing into UMI consensus sequences, while MiXCR performed V(D)J alignment. Using edgeR on replicate PBMC samples, clonotypes were called vaccine-responding if FDR was below 0.01 and the log2 fold change was above 5 up to day 15. Each bulk clonotype received a CD4 or CD8 identity based on whether the sequenced CD4 or CD8 repertoire contained that clonotype at higher abundance. TCRdb reanalyzed the raw reads on its own, using fastp at Q25 for trimming and MiXCR for clone calling, and kept in-frame beta chains. Rows with one shared CDR3 protein collapse into an entry with the most common genes and DNA. The V and J calls here are based on TCRdb, not the publication. The sample yields just over 250,000 distinct CDR3 sequences; around 4.9% were counted once. Roughly 3.4% of the sample lies in the top ten.

The clonotype was recovered from a man aged 18 to 29 who received the YFV17D yellow fever vaccine. This receptor chain uses TRBV10-3 and TRBJ2-2, with 8 bases aligning to TRBD1. The sequences come from CD4+ T cells sorted from PBMCs, collected on the day of the yellow fever booster vaccination. The DNA sequence is given as TGTGCCATCAGTGAAGCCGGGACAGGGAACACCGGGGAGCTGTTTTTT. The translation is CAISEAGTGNTGELFF.